Reported below is one T cell receptor (beta chain). Its antigen is currently unknown. Measured with immunoSEQ multiplex PCR; TCRdb has only the in-frame clones, and not every one. This sample has over 1.4 million clones, with approximately 97% found just once. The CDR3 runs 15 residues. Division of CD4+ cells produced a CD45RA+ naive subset and a CD45RA-negative memory subset. The data belong to a study of shared clonotypes between healthy human individuals. Regarding the study as a whole: Tissues were not sampled, only blood, and their repertoires likely differ. Generally, naive subsets (rather than memory subsets) showed larger estimated richness.

The receptor's source is a man younger than 45 in good health. The sample was naive CD4+ T cells sorted from blood. Subset of the sample: CD45RA+ positively selected. The gene calls are TRBV21-1 and TRBJ1-4; TRBD1, the table's D call, was not compared with the DNA. TRBV21-1 is assigned pseudogene status. As DNA, the CDR3 is TGTGCCAGCAGCAAAGCGGCAGGGCTACCTGAAAAACTGTTTTTT. This sequence encodes CASSKAAGLPEKLFF.